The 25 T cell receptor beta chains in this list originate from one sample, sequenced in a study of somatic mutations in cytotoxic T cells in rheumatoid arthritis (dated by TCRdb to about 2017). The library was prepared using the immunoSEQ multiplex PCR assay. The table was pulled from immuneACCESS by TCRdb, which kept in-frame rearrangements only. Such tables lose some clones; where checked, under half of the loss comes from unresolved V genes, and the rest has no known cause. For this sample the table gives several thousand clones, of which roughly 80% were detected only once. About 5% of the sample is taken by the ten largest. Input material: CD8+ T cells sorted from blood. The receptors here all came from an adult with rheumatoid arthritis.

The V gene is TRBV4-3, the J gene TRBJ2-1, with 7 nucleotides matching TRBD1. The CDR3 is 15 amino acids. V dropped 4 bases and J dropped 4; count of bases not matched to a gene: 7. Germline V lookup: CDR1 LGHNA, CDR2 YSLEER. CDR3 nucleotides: TGCGCCAGCAGCCGTGACAGGGAACTTTACAATGAGCAGTTCTTC. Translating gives CASSRDRELYNEQFF.

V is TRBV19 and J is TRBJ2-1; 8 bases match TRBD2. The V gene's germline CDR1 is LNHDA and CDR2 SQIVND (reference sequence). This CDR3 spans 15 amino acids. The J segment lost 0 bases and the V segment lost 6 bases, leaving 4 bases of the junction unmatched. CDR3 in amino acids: CASRTSGSSYNEQFF. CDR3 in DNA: TGTGCCAGTAGGACAAGCGGGAGCTCCTACAATGAGCAGTTCTTC. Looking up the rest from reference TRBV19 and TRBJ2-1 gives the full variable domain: DGGITQSPKYLFRKEGQNVTLSCEQNLNHDAMYWYRQDPGQGLRLIYYSQIVNDFQKGDIAEGYSVSREKKESFPLTVTSAQKNPTAFYLCASRTSGSSYNEQFFGPGTRLTVL.

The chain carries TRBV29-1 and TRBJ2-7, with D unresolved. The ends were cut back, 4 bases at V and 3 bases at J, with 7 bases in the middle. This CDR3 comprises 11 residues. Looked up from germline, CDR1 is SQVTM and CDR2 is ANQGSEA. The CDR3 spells CSVVHGYEQYF. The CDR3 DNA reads TGCAGCGTTGTGCATGGCTACGAGCAGTACTTC.

The CDR3 sequence: CASSAGTSGRYNEQFF. In DNA form, the CDR3 reads TGTGCCAGCAGCGCCGGGACTAGCGGGAGGTACAATGAGCAGTTCTTC. The chain joins TRBV9 to TRBJ2-1; the match to TRBD2 covers 15 bases. V lost 3 bases and J lost 4; bases outside the gene matches: 2. The CDR3 contains 16 residues. Germline CDR1 reads SGDLS; CDR2 reads YYNGEE. Complete variable domain (other parts from reference TRBV9 and TRBJ2-1): DSGVTQTPKHLITATGQRVTLRCSPRSGDLSVYWYQQSLDQGLQFLIQYYNGEERAKGNILERFSAQQFPDLHSELNLSSLELGDSALYFCASSAGTSGRYNEQFFGPGTRLTVL.

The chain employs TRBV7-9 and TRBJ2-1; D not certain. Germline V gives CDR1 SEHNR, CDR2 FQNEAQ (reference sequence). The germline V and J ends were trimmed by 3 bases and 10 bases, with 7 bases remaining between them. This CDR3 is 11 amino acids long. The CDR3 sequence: CASSLGREQFF. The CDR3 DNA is TGTGCCAGCAGCTTGGGCAGGGAGCAGTTCTTC. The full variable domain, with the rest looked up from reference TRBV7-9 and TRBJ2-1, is DTGVSQNPRHKITKRGQNVTFRCDPISEHNRLYWYRQTLGQGPEFLTYFQNEAQLEKSRLLSDRFSAERPKGSFSTLEIQRTEQGDSAMYLCASSLGREQFFGPGTRLTVL.

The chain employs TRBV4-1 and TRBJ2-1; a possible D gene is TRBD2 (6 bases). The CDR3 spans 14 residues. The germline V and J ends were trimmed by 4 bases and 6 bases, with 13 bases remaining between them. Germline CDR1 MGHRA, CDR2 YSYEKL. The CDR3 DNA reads TGCGCCAGCAGCCCCCTGGGAGGACGCAATGAGCAGTTCTTC. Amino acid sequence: CASSPLGGRNEQFF.

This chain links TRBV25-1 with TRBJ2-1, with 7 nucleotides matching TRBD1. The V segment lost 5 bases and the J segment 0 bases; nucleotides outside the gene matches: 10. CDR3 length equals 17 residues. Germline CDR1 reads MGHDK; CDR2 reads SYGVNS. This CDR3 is CASSPWTGDRSYNEQFF. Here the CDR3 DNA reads TGTGCCAGCAGTCCATGGACAGGCGACCGCTCCTACAATGAGCAGTTCTTC. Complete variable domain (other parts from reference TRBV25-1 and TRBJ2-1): EADIYQTPRYLVIGTGKKITLECSQTMGHDKMYWYQQDPGMELHLIHYSYGVNSTEKGDLSSESTVSRIRTEHFPLTLESARPSHTSQYLCASSPWTGDRSYNEQFFGPGTRLTVL.

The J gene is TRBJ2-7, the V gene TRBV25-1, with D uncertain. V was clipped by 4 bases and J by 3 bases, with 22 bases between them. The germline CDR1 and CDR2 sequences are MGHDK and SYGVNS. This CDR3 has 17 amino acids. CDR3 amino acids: CASSARYTAMDGYEQYF. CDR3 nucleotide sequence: TGTGCCAGCAGTGCTCGTTACACAGCGATGGACGGCTACGAGCAGTACTTC.

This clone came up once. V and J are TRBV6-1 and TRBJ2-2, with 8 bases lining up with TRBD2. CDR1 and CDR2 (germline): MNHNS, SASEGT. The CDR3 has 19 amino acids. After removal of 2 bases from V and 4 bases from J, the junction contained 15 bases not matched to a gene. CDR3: CASSELQRERPLSTGELFF. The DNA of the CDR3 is TGTGCCAGCAGTGAACTCCAGCGGGAGCGCCCCCTCAGCACCGGGGAGCTGTTTTTT.

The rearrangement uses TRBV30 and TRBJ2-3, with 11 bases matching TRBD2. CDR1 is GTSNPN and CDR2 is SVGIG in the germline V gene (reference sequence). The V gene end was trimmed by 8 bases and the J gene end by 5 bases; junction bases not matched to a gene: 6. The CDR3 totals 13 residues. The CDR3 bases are TGTGCCGTAGCGGGAGGGCCGGGAGATACGCAGTATTTT. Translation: CAVAGGPGDTQYF.

This CDR3 is CAWSVPGGETQYF. The CDR3 nucleotides read TGTGCCTGGAGTGTACCCGGCGGGGAGACCCAGTACTTC. The chain combines TRBV30 with TRBJ2-7; maybe TRBD2 (5 bases). The end of the DNA is better explained by TRBJ2-5, so the J call may be wrong. Germline V gene sequence: CDR1 GTSNPN, CDR2 SVGIG (reference sequence). The CDR3 length is 13 residues.

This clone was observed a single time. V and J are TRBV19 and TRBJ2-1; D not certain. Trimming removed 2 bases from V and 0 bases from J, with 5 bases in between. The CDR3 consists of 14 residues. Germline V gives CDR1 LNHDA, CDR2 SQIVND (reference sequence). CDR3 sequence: CASSIQYSYNEQFF. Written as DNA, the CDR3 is TGTGCCAGTAGTATACAATACTCCTACAATGAGCAGTTCTTC.

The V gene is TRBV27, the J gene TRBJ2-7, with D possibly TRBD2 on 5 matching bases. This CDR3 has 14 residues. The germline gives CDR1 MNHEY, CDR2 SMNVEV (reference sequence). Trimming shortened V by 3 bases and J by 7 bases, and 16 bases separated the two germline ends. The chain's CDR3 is CASSLLSGVGEQYF. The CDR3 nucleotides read TGTGCCAGCAGTTTGTTGTCCGGGGTTGGGGAGCAGTACTTC.

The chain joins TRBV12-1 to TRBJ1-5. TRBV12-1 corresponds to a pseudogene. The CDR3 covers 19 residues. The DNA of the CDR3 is TGTGCCAGCAGCTTCCGGGACGGCTTTAAAACCTTTAGCAATCAGCCCCAGCATTTT. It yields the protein CASSFRDGFKTFSNQPQHF.

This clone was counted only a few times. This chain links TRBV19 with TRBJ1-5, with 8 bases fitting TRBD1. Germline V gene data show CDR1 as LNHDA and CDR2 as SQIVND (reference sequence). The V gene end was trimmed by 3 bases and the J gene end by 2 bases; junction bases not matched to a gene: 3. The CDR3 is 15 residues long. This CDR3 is CASSIAGGGNQPQHF. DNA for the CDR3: TGTGCCAGTAGTATTGCAGGGGGCGGCAATCAGCCCCAGCATTTT.

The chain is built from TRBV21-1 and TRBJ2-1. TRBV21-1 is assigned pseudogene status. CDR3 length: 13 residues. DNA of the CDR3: TGTGCCAGCAGCAAAGCGCAAGGCAATGAGCAGTTCTTC. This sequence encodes CASSKAQGNEQFF.

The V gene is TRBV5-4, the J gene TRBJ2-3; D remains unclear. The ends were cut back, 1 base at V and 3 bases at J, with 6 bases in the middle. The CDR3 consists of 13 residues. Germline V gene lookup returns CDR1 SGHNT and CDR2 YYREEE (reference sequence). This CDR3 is CASSLSPTDTQYF. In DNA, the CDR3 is TGTGCCAGCAGCTTGTCCCCGACAGATACGCAGTATTTT.

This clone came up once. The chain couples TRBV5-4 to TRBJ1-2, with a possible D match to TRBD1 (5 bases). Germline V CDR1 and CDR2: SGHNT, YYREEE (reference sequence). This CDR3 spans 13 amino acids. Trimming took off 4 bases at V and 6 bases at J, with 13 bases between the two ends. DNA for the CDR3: TGTGCCAGCAGCGGAGGGACGCCACATGGCTACACCTTC. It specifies CASSGGTPHGYTF. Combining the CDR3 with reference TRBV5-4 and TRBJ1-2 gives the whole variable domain ETGVTQSPTHLIKTRGQQVTLRCSSQSGHNTVSWYQQALGQGPQFIFQYYREEENGRGNFPPRFSGLQFPNYSSELNVNALELDDSALYLCASSGGTPHGYTFGSGTRLTVV.

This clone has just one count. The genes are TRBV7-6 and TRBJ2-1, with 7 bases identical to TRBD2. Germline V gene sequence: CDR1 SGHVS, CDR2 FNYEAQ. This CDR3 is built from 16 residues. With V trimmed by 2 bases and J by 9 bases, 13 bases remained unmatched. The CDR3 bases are TGTGCCAGCAGCTTAATGGGCGGGCTAGCGGATACTGAGCAGTTCTTC. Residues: CASSLMGGLADTEQFF.

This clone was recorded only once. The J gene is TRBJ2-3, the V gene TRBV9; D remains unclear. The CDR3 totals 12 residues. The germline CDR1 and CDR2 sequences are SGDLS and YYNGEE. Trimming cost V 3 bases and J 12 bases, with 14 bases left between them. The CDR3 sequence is CASSGSTLYQYF. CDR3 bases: TGTGCCAGCAGCGGATCGACTCTTTACCAGTATTTT.

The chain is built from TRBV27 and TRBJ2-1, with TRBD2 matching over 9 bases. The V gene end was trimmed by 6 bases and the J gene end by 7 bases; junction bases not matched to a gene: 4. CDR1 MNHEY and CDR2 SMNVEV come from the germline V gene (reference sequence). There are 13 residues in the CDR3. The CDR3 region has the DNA TGTGCCAGCAGGAGCGGGAGGTTGAATGAGCAGTTCTTC. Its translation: CASRSGRLNEQFF.

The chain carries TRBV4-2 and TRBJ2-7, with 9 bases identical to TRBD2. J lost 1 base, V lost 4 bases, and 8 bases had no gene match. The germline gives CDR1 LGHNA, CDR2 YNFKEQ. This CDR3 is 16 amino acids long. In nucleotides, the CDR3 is TGTGCCAGCAGCCGAGAAAGGACTAGCGTTTCCTACGAGCAGTACTTC. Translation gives CASSRERTSVSYEQYF.

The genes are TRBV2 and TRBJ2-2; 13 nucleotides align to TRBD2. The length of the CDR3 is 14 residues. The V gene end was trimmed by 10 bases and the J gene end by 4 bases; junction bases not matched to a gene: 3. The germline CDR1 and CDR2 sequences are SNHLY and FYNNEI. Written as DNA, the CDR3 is TGTGCCACCGGGACTAGCGGGACCACCGGGGAGCTGTTTTTT. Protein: CATGTSGTTGELFF.

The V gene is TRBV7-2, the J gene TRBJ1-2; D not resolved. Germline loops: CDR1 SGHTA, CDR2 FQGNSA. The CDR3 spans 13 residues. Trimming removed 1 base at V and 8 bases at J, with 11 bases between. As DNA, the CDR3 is TGTGCCAGCAGCTTAGTGGGAGACGGCGGCTACACCTTC. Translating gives CASSLVGDGGYTF.

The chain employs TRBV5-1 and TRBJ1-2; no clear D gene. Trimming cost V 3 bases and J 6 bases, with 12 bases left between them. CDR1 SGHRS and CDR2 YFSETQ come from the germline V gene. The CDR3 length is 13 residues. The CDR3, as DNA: TGCGCCAGCAGCTCGGACTCGTGGGATGGCTACACCTTC. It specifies CASSSDSWDGYTF.